The 30 T cell receptor beta chains reported below all come from one sample, sequenced in a study of shared clonotypes between healthy human individuals. Method: immunoSEQ multiplex PCR; TCRdb's copy keeps in-frame clones and lacks some. Among approximately 640,000 clones listed, about 78% were seen once. The sample consisted of memory CD4+ T cells sorted from blood. Subset: CD45RA-negative fraction. The receptor source for this set is a woman younger than 45 in good health.

The V and J genes are TRBV6-1 and TRBJ2-7, with 7 bases lining up with TRBD1. Germline V lookup: CDR1 MNHNS, CDR2 SASEGT. The CDR3 is 12 amino acids. V was pared by 0 bases and J by 10 bases, with 3 bases of the junction left unmatched. The CDR3 nucleotides are TGTGCCAGCAGTGAAGCGGGGGACAGACAGTACTTC. Translation gives CASSEAGDRQYF.

This chain uses TRBV5-1 with TRBJ1-1; no reliable D call. This CDR3 is 12 amino acids long. V lost 7 bases and J lost 5, with 12 bases in between. Looked up from germline, CDR1 is SGHRS and CDR2 is YFSETQ. The CDR3: CASRSYRTEAFF. The CDR3 coding sequence is TGCGCCAGCCGTTCCTACCGGACTGAAGCTTTCTTT.

The chain carries TRBV5-1 and TRBJ2-7; the match to TRBD2 covers 12 bases. The CDR3 is made up of 16 amino acids. Looked up from germline, CDR1 is SGHRS and CDR2 is YFSETQ. The trim removed 4 bases at V and 5 bases at J, leaving 10 bases unmatched. The CDR3 sequence: CASSPNPTSGSNEQYF. CDR3 nucleotide sequence: TGCGCCAGCAGCCCCAACCCGACTAGCGGGAGCAACGAGCAGTACTTC.

The chain carries TRBV19 and TRBJ2-3; 11 bases are a match to TRBD2. The length of the CDR3 is 16 residues. The germline V gene encodes CDR1 LNHDA and CDR2 SQIVND (reference sequence). J gave up 7 bases and V 6 bases, and 12 bases lay outside the gene matches. The CDR3 here is CASRSQLAGEANTQYF. DNA for the CDR3: TGTGCCAGTAGAAGTCAACTAGCGGGAGAAGCAAATACGCAGTATTTT. Using reference TRBV19 and TRBJ2-3 for the parts outside the CDR3, the full variable domain is DGGITQSPKYLFRKEGQNVTLSCEQNLNHDAMYWYRQDPGQGLRLIYYSQIVNDFQKGDIAEGYSVSREKKESFPLTVTSAQKNPTAFYLCASRSQLAGEANTQYFGPGTRLTVL.

The V and J genes are TRBV9 and TRBJ2-6; TRBD2 matches 14 bases. V lost 4 bases, J lost 0 bases, and 18 bases stayed unmatched. The CDR3 has 23 residues. CDR1 SGDLS and CDR2 YYNGEE come from the germline V gene. The CDR3 nucleotides read TGTGCCAGCAGCACCCCCGCGACTAGCGGGAGGGCCCCATACCGCTCTGGGGCCAACGTCCTGACTTTC. Protein sequence: CASSTPATSGRAPYRSGANVLTF.

V and J are TRBV19 and TRBJ2-1; maybe TRBD1 (6 bases). This CDR3 contains 15 residues. Germline V lookup: CDR1 LNHDA, CDR2 SQIVND (reference sequence). The germline V and J ends were trimmed by 4 bases and 0 bases, with 10 bases remaining between them. The CDR3 protein is CASSKDRRSYNEQFF. CDR3 in DNA: TGTGCCAGTAGTAAAGACAGGCGCTCCTACAATGAGCAGTTCTTC.

The V and J genes are TRBV5-1 and TRBJ2-1; D is perhaps TRBD2 (6 bases). The CDR3 is 14 residues long. The germline gives CDR1 SGHRS, CDR2 YFSETQ. V dropped 0 bases and J dropped 6 bases, with 10 bases sitting between them. This chain's CDR3 is CASSLEGSGNEQFF. As DNA, the CDR3 is TGCGCCAGCAGCTTGGAGGGTAGCGGCAATGAGCAGTTCTTC.

Comments on this clone: This sample also contains other DNA sequences that code for the same CDR3. The chain couples TRBV5-1 to TRBJ2-1, with 7 bases lining up with TRBD1. CDR3 length equals 15 residues. CDR1 SGHRS and CDR2 YFSETQ come from the germline V gene. V dropped 0 bases and J dropped 2; count of bases not matched to a gene: 2. The CDR3, as DNA: TGCGCCAGCAGCTTGGACAGGGGCGCCTACAATGAGCAGTTCTTC. Amino acid sequence: CASSLDRGAYNEQFF. The variable domain in full, completed from reference TRBV5-1 and TRBJ2-1, reads KAGVTQTPRYLIKTRGQQVTLSCSPISGHRSVSWYQQTPGQGLQFLFEYFSETQRNKGNFPGRFSGRQFSNSRSEMNVSTLELGDSALYLCASSLDRGAYNEQFFGPGTRLTVL.

The chain joins TRBV18 to TRBJ1-5; D unresolved. Between the trimmed V and J ends, which lost 4 bases and 1 base, there was a span of 14 bases. There are 16 residues in the CDR3. CDR1 KGHSH and CDR2 LQKENI come from the germline V gene. CDR3 region: CASSLGRPESNQPQHF. The DNA of the CDR3 is TGTGCCAGCTCACTTGGGAGGCCAGAAAGCAATCAGCCCCAGCATTTT. Drawing the rest from reference TRBV18 and TRBJ1-5, the complete variable domain is NAGVMQNPRHLVRRRGQEARLRCSPMKGHSHVYWYRQLPEEGLKFMVYLQKENIIDESGMPKERFSAEFPKEGPSILRIQQVVRGDSAAYFCASSLGRPESNQPQHFGDGTRLSIL.

There are a few counts of this clone. The chain is built from TRBV7-6 and TRBJ2-7, with 11 bases that match TRBD2. Germline V gene lookup returns CDR1 SGHVS and CDR2 FNYEAQ. The length of the CDR3 is 16 residues. The J segment lost 4 bases and the V segment lost 5 bases, leaving 10 bases of the junction unmatched. The CDR3 DNA is TGTGCCAGCAGCCAAGCATCCACTAGCGGGAGATACGAGCAGTACTTC. It specifies CASSQASTSGRYEQYF.

V is TRBV7-2 and J is TRBJ1-1; D is uncertain. Germline CDR1 SGHTA, CDR2 FQGNSA. Trimming took 5 bases from V and 0 from J, leaving 7 bases between them. The CDR3 is 13 residues long. The DNA for the CDR3 is TGTGCCAGCAGCCGGACGGTGAACACTGAAGCTTTCTTT. Amino acid sequence: CASSRTVNTEAFF.

The V and J genes are TRBV18 and TRBJ1-4; D is perhaps TRBD1 (6 bases). The CDR3 is 16 amino acids. From germline, CDR1 is KGHSH and CDR2 LQKENI. V lost 3 bases to trimming and J lost 2 bases, with 13 bases between them. This chain's CDR3 is CASSPDAGQTNEKLFF. The CDR3 DNA reads TGTGCCAGCTCACCGGATGCAGGACAGACTAATGAAAAACTGTTTTTT.

The chain recombines TRBV2 with TRBJ1-5; tentatively, D is TRBD1 (5 bases). The CDR3 runs 16 residues. Germline CDR1 SNHLY, CDR2 FYNNEI. The V end was cut by 6 bases, the J end by 0 bases, with 15 bases between. The CDR3 protein is CASRGGVWNSNQPQHF. CDR3 nucleotides: TGTGCCAGCAGGGGGGGGGTGTGGAATAGCAATCAGCCCCAGCATTTT.

This clone has a handful of counts. The chain uses TRBV15 and TRBJ2-3, with a possible D match to TRBD2 (6 bases). The germline V and J ends were trimmed by 8 bases and 6 bases, with 12 bases remaining between them. The length of the CDR3 is 12 residues. CDR1 and CDR2 (germline): LNHNV, YYDKDF (reference sequence). The CDR3 DNA sequence: TGTGCCACCGCGCGGGAAGGGGATACGCAGTATTTT. This sequence encodes CATAREGDTQYF.

The CDR3 nucleotides are TGTGCCAGCAGCCACGGACAGGGGAGCTACGAGCAGTACTTC. Protein product: CASSHGQGSYEQYF. The chain recombines TRBV6-6 with TRBJ2-7, with 9 bases lining up with TRBD1. The germline CDR1 and CDR2 sequences are MNHNY and SVGAGI (reference sequence). The CDR3 has 14 amino acids. V dropped 6 bases and J dropped 3; count of bases not matched to a gene: 6.

V usage is TRBV19 and J usage is TRBJ2-1; 9 nucleotides agree with TRBD2. V shed 5 bases and J 6 bases; nucleotides not matched to a gene: 8. Germline-derived CDR1 and CDR2 are LNHDA and SQIVND (reference sequence). The CDR3 consists of 15 residues. The CDR3 protein is CASSASSGKPNEQFF. In DNA form, the CDR3 reads TGTGCCAGTAGTGCCTCTAGCGGGAAACCCAATGAGCAGTTCTTC. Looking up the rest from reference TRBV19 and TRBJ2-1 gives the full variable domain: DGGITQSPKYLFRKEGQNVTLSCEQNLNHDAMYWYRQDPGQGLRLIYYSQIVNDFQKGDIAEGYSVSREKKESFPLTVTSAQKNPTAFYLCASSASSGKPNEQFFGPGTRLTVL.

The chain recombines TRBV27 with TRBJ2-2; TRBD2 matches 12 bases. The CDR3 runs to 16 residues. The germline V gene encodes CDR1 MNHEY and CDR2 SMNVEV (reference sequence). Losses at the gene ends were 6 bases for V and 1 base for J; bases not matched to a gene: 3. CDR3 sequence: CASSRTSGVNTGELFF. The DNA of the CDR3 is TGTGCCAGCAGCAGGACTAGCGGGGTGAACACCGGGGAGCTGTTTTTT.

The rearrangement joins TRBV5-1 to TRBJ2-3; D not certain. Germline CDR1 is SGHRS and CDR2 is YFSETQ. V lost 4 bases to trimming and J lost 0 bases, with 15 bases between them. The CDR3 consists of 16 residues. The CDR3 region is CASSHAVTSSTDTQYF. The DNA of the CDR3 is TGCGCCAGCAGCCATGCCGTAACGTCTAGCACAGATACGCAGTATTTT.

The chain links TRBV4-2 to TRBJ2-1; 8 nucleotides align to TRBD2. The V gene end was trimmed by 2 bases and the J gene end by 2 bases; junction bases not matched to a gene: 8. Germline V CDR1 and CDR2: LGHNA, YNFKEQ. CDR3 length equals 17 residues. CDR3 in DNA: TGTGCCAGCAGCCAACACCTAGCGGGTCTCACCTACAATGAGCAGTTCTTC. Translation: CASSQHLAGLTYNEQFF.

This clone was counted ten times or more. The V and J genes are TRBV7-9 and TRBJ1-1, with 11 bases matching TRBD1. V lost 4 bases and J lost 4; bases outside the gene matches: 8. Per the germline V gene, CDR1 is SEHNR and CDR2 is FQNEAQ (reference sequence). This CDR3 comprises 16 residues. CDR3 region: CASSSIGTGGSTEAFF. Here the CDR3 DNA reads TGTGCCAGCAGCTCAATAGGGACAGGGGGGAGCACTGAAGCTTTCTTT.

The chain joins TRBV2 to TRBJ2-3; 7 bases align to TRBD2. The CDR3 consists of 14 residues. CDR1 and CDR2 (germline): SNHLY, FYNNEI. J was trimmed by 3 bases and V by 8 bases; bases with no gene match: 8. The CDR3 region is CASWYGGSTDTQYF. Here the CDR3 DNA reads TGTGCCAGCTGGTACGGCGGGAGTACAGATACGCAGTATTTT.

V gene TRBV6-6 combines with J gene TRBJ2-2; a weak D match, TRBD2 (5 bases). This CDR3 is 14 amino acids long. Deletions cut 6 bases from V and 4 bases from J, with 12 bases between. Looked up from germline, CDR1 is MNHNY and CDR2 is SVGAGI (reference sequence). CDR3 sequence (DNA): TGTGCCAGCAGGTCACAGCGGTCCACCGGGGAGCTGTTTTTT. Translating gives CASRSQRSTGELFF.

This clone was seen once. The chain couples TRBV11-3 to TRBJ2-2, with D possibly matching TRBD2 (6 bases). The CDR3 is 15 residues long. The V gene lost 5 bases and the J gene lost 2 bases, with 12 bases spanning the gap. Germline CDR1 and CDR2: SGHNT and YENEEA. This chain's CDR3 is CASSNSGANTGELFF. The CDR3 coding sequence is TGTGCCAGCAGCAATAGCGGAGCTAACACCGGGGAGCTGTTTTTT. Together with reference TRBV11-3 and TRBJ2-2, the CDR3 gives the full variable domain: EAGVVQSPRYKIIEKKQPVAFWCNPISGHNTLYWYLQNLGQGPELLIRYENEEAVDDSQLPKDRFSAERLKGVDSTLKIQPAELGDSAVYLCASSNSGANTGELFFGEGSRLTVL.

The rearrangement uses TRBV5-8 and TRBJ1-5; D possibly corresponds to TRBD1 (5 bases). CDR1 is SGHTS and CDR2 is YDEGEE in the germline V gene. This CDR3 spans 16 amino acids. V was cut by 4 bases and J by 6 bases, with 20 bases left in between. In DNA form, the CDR3 reads TGTGCCAGCAGCCCCTCTTGGGCCGGGGGACGTCAGCCCCAGCATTTT. Translating it yields CASSPSWAGGRQPQHF.

V and J are TRBV13 and TRBJ2-7, with 12 bases that match TRBD2. J was trimmed by 2 bases and V by 4 bases; bases with no gene match: 6. Germline-derived CDR1 and CDR2 are PRHDT and FYEKMQ (reference sequence). This CDR3 contains 16 residues. The CDR3 loop is CASSSKASGRAYEQYF. Here the CDR3 DNA reads TGTGCCAGCAGCTCCAAAGCTAGCGGGAGGGCCTACGAGCAGTACTTC.

J is TRBJ2-2 and V is TRBV25-1; 7 nucleotides align to TRBD2. Germline trimming cut 4 bases from V and 5 bases from J; bases unmatched to any gene: 4. The CDR3 sequence is 14 residues long. Germline lookup yields CDR1 MGHDK and CDR2 SYGVNS. CDR3 sequence reads: CASSAAGRTGELFF. CDR3 nucleotide sequence: TGTGCCAGCAGTGCAGCGGGACGTACCGGGGAGCTGTTTTTT.

The gene calls are TRBV5-8 and TRBJ2-5; TRBD1 agrees at 8 bases. The V gene's germline CDR1 is SGHTS and CDR2 YDEGEE. This CDR3 has 14 residues. Losses at the gene ends were 1 base for V and 4 bases for J; bases not matched to a gene: 3. CDR3: CASSLPQGAETQYF. The CDR3 nucleotides read TGTGCCAGCAGCTTGCCTCAGGGGGCAGAGACCCAGTACTTC.

Points on this clone: One base away lies a much larger clone, so this may be a sequencing read error. Other DNA sequences of this sample code for an identical CDR3. V is TRBV7-2 and J is TRBJ1-1, with D maybe TRBD1 (5 bases). The CDR3 consists of 13 residues. V lost 4 bases to trimming and J lost 3 bases, with 9 bases between them. The V gene's germline CDR1 is SGHTA and CDR2 FQGNSA. Here the CDR3 reads CASSSQGYTEAFF. CDR3 bases: TGTGCCAGCAGCTCCCAGGGTTACACTGAAGCTTTCTTT.

The rearrangement links TRBV4-1 to TRBJ1-5; D is uncertain. Germline V CDR1 and CDR2: MGHRA, YSYEKL. The CDR3 loop spans 15 amino acids. V was trimmed by 0 bases and J by 11 bases, leaving 17 bases between them. CDR3 region: CASSQDRAALRAQHF. Written as DNA, the CDR3 is TGCGCCAGCAGCCAAGATCGGGCGGCCCTTCGAGCCCAGCATTTT.

The chain has TRBV6-1 and TRBJ1-5, with TRBD1 matching over 8 bases. Germline-derived CDR1 and CDR2 are MNHNS and SASEGT. The CDR3 spans 14 residues. V was pared by 5 bases and J by 7 bases, with 7 bases of the junction left unmatched. The CDR3 DNA reads TGTGCCAGCAGTCAACAGGGGGGGAGACAGCCCCAGCATTTT. Amino acids: CASSQQGGRQPQHF.